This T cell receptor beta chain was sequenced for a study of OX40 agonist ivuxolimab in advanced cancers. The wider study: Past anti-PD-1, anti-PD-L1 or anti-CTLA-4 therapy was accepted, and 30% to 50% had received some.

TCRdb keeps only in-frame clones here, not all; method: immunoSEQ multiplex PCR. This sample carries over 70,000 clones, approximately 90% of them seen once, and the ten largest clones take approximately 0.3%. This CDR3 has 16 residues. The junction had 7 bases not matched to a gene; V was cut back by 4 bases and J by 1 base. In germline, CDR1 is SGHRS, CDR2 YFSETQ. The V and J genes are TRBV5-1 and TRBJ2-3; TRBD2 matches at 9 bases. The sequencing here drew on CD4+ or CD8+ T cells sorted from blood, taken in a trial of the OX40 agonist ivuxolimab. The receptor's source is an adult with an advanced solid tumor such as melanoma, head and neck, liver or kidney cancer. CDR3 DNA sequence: TGCGCCAGCAGCCCGAGACTAGCGGCACGCACAGATACGCAGTATTTT. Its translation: CASSPRLAARTDTQYF.